Given below is one T cell receptor beta chain in context. Its cognate antigen is unknown. These data belong to a study of T cell responses to AZD1222 COVID-19 vaccine. About the research overall: Combined were second doses at about 4 or about 12 weeks. Whole-study findings and limits: White British ancestry dominated among donors, who included more females, and clonal diversity was possibly underestimated.

CDR1 is LGHNA, CDR2 YSLEER, per germline. CDR3 size: 16 residues. The junction had 7 bases not matched to a gene; V was cut back by 0 bases and J by 4 bases. TCRdb's table, derived via immunoSEQ multiplex PCR, lists solely in-frame clones and lacks some. Found here are some 110,000 clones, roughly 80% of them singletons; the top ten hold roughly 9%. The sequence came from an adult in good health. The source was peripheral blood, collected on day 0 of AZD1222 vaccination. This chain joins TRBV4-3 and TRBJ2-5, with 8 bases matching TRBD1. CDR3 sequence reads: CASSQDRGDRGETQYF. The CDR3 coding sequence is TGCGCCAGCAGCCAAGATAGGGGAGACAGGGGAGAGACCCAGTACTTC.